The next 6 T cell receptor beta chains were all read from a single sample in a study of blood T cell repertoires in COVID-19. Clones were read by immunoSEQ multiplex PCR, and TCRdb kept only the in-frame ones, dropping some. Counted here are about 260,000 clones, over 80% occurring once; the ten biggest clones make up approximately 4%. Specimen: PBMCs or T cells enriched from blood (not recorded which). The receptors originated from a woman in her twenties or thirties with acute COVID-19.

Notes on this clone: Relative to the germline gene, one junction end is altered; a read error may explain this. The CDR3 reads CASSEGWLAGDHEQFF. The CDR3 DNA is TGTGCCAGCAGCGAAGGTTGGCTAGCGGGAGATCATGAGCAGTTCTTC. The chain combines TRBV6-1 with TRBJ2-1; 10 positions agree with TRBD2. The CDR3 totals 16 residues. Germline V gene lookup returns CDR1 MNHNS and CDR2 SASEGT.

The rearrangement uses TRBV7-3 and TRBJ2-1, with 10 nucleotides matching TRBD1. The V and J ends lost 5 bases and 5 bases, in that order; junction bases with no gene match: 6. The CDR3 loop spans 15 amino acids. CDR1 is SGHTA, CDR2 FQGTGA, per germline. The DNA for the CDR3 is TGTGCCAGCAGCGGGGGGACAGGGGACCACAATGAGCAGTTCTTC. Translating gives CASSGGTGDHNEQFF.

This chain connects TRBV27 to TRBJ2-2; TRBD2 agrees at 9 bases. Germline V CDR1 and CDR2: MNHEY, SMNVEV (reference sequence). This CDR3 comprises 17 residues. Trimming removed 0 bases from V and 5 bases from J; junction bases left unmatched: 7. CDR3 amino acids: CASSLSLSGRGTGELFF. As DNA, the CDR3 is TGTGCCAGCAGTTTATCCCTTAGCGGGAGAGGGACCGGGGAGCTGTTTTTT.

The CDR3 protein is CASSLTGGNTIYF. CDR3 sequence (DNA): TGTGCCAGCAGCCTGACGGGGGGAAACACCATATATTTT. This sequence joins TRBV25-1 and TRBJ1-3; no clear D. The CDR3 length is 13 residues. V was shortened by 6 bases and J by 4 bases, with 10 bases between the two germline ends. CDR1 is MGHDK and CDR2 is SYGVNS in the germline V gene.

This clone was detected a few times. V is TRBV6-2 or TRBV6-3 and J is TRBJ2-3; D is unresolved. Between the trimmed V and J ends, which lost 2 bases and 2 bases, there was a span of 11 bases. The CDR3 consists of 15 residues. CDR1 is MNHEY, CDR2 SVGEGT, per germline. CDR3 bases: TGTGCCAGCAGTTACCGGTCGAGCGACACAGATACGCAGTATTTT. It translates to CASSYRSSDTDTQYF.

In DNA, the CDR3 is TGTGCCACCAGACTAGCGGATTACGAGCAGTACTTC. It encodes CATRLADYEQYF. The chain recombines TRBV2 with TRBJ2-7, with TRBD2 identical over 9 bases. The CDR3 is made up of 12 amino acids. V was pared by 10 bases and J by 4 bases, with 5 bases of the junction left unmatched. Germline V gives CDR1 SNHLY, CDR2 FYNNEI.